This T cell receptor beta chain was captured by sequencing in a study of long-term antiretroviral therapy in people with HIV. Regarding the study as a whole: Information on adherence to ART, viral resistance or therapy changes was unavailable.

It was version v3.0 of the immunoSEQ assay that was run at survey level. Data came from immunoSEQ multiplex PCR; TCRdb stores just in-frame clones and leaves some out. The sample consists of approximately 26,000 clones, less than 80% of them appearing once. CDR1 and CDR2 from the germline V gene are GTSNPN and SVGIG (reference sequence). Trimming shortened V by 3 bases and J by 4 bases, and 12 bases separated the two germline ends. The CDR3 spans 13 residues. Turning to this clone: What it recognizes is unknown.

The TCR comes from a woman in her forties with HIV. The chain recombines TRBV30 with TRBJ1-2; possibly TRBD1 for D (6 bases). The sample consisted of unsorted PBMCs, taken 1.2 years after starting antiretroviral therapy. DNA of the CDR3: TGTGCCTGGAGCTCAGGGGCTAGCTATGGCTACACCTTC. Protein product: CAWSSGASYGYTF.